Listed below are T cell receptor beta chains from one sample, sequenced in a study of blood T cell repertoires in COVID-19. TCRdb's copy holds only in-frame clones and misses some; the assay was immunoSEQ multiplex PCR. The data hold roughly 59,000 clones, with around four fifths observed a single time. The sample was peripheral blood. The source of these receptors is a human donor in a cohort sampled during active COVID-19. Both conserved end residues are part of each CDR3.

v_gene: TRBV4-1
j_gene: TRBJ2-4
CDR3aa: CASSQGPVDQNIQYF

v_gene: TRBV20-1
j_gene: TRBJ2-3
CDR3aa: CSASNTLAGGDTQYF

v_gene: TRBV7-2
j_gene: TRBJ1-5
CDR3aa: CASSPGTGLYQPQHF

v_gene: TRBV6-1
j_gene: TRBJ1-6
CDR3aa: CASSGRGNSYNSPLHF

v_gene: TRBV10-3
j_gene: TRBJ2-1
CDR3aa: CAINLAGPGNEQFF

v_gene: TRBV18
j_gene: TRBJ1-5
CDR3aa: CASSQGTGNQPQHF

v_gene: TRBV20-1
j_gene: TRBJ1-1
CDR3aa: CSAREQGWAFF

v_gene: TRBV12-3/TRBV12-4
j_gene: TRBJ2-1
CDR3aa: CASSFQSPPKQFF

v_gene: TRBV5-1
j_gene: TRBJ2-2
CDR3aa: CASTRTGGTGELFF

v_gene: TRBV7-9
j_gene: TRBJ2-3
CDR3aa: CASNQADTQYF

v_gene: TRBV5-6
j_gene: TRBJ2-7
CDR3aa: CASSSQAGGVYEQYF

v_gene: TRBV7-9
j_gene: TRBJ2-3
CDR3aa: CASSLEPLTDTQYF

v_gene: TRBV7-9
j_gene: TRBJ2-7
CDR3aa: CASSLSSQGRNEQYF

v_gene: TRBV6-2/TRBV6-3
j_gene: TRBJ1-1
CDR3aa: CASSLQGVLTEAFF

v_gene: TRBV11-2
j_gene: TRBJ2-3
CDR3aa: CASSSGAMAGAWDTQYF

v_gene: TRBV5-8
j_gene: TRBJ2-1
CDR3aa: CASSLGQGAWNEQFF

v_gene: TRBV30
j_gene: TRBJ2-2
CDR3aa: CARDGRGSVELFF